These 18 T cell receptor beta chains were sequenced from one sample in a study of response to subunit inactivated influenza vaccine. One entry per CDR3 protein results from TCRdb running MiXCR on the RT-PCR reads. The sample includes hundreds of thousands of distinct CDR3 sequences, around 13% of them seen just once. Source: PBMCs from blood, taken 14 to 15 days before vaccination. The receptors were gathered from a man in his fifties or sixties who received an inactivated influenza vaccine.

This clonotype showed up many times. The V and J genes are TRBV5-1 and TRBJ1-1; no firm D call. The germline gives CDR1 SGHRS, CDR2 YFSETQ. Trimming took 0 bases from V and 6 from J, leaving 9 bases between them. The length of the CDR3 is 13 residues. The CDR3 spells CASSLAPGSEAFF. Here the CDR3 DNA reads TGCGCCAGCAGCTTGGCCCCGGGGTCTGAAGCTTTCTTT.

The chain joins TRBV7-9 to TRBJ2-7, with TRBD1 as a possible D gene (6 bases). Germline V CDR1 and CDR2: SEHNR, FQNEAQ (reference sequence). The CDR3 covers 15 residues. V gave up 5 bases and J gave up 2 bases, with 16 bases separating them. CDR3 amino acids: CASSGLGQKPYEQYF. As DNA, the CDR3 is TGTGCCAGCAGCGGCCTTGGACAGAAGCCCTACGAGCAGTACTTC.

V gene TRBV7-2 combines with J gene TRBJ1-2; D may be TRBD1 (6 bases). The CDR3 loop spans 15 amino acids. CDR1 and CDR2 from the germline V gene are SGHTA and FQGNSA. The ends were cut back, 2 bases at V and 2 bases at J, with 12 bases in the middle. Here the CDR3 DNA reads TGTGCCAGCAGCTTAAGGCCGGACAGAAACTATGGCTACACCTTC. It is translated as CASSLRPDRNYGYTF. Using reference TRBV7-2 and TRBJ1-2 for the parts outside the CDR3, the full variable domain is GAGVSQSPSNKVTEKGKDVELRCDPISGHTALYWYRQSLGQGLEFLIYFQGNSAPDKSGLPSDRFSAERTGGSVSTLTIQRTQQEDSAVYLCASSLRPDRNYGYTFGSGTRLTVV.

This clonotype was detected a few times. This chain links TRBV12-3 or TRBV12-4 with TRBJ2-5; 8 bases align to TRBD2. V dropped 3 bases and J dropped 4; count of bases not matched to a gene: 7. The CDR3 extends over 15 amino acids. CDR3 residues: CASSFGGAGGETQYF. The CDR3 DNA follows: TGTGCCAGCAGTTTCGGGGGTGCGGGGGGAGAGACCCAGTACTTC.

This clonotype was seen ten or more times. The V call is TRBV6-1, the J call TRBJ2-3; 7 positions match TRBD1. V dropped 6 bases and J dropped 7; count of bases not matched to a gene: 7. This CDR3 is built from 13 residues. The V gene's germline CDR1 is MNHNS and CDR2 SASEGT. CDR3 coding DNA: TGTGCCAGCAGCTCCAACAGGGGTTATACGCAGTATTTT. Its protein is CASSSNRGYTQYF.

Only a few counts were recorded for this clonotype. This chain links TRBV4-1 with TRBJ2-3, with unresolved D. The CDR3 spans 14 residues. The V and J ends lost 4 bases and 5 bases respectively, with 13 bases between them. Germline V gene sequence: CDR1 MGHRA, CDR2 YSYEKL. The CDR3 region is CASSRLWGRDTQYF. The CDR3 DNA is TGCGCCAGCAGCCGCCTATGGGGTCGAGATACGCAGTATTTT.

This clonotype was detected ten times or more. The chain is built from TRBV14 and TRBJ1-5; D remains ambiguous. Germline V gene sequence: CDR1 SGHDN, CDR2 FVKESK. The CDR3 consists of 13 residues. V was shortened by 2 bases and J by 6 bases, with 8 bases between the two germline ends. For the CDR3, the DNA is TGTGCCAGCAGCCAATCCCCGGGTCAGCCCCAGCATTTT. This codes for CASSQSPGQPQHF.

This clonotype appeared a few times. J is TRBJ2-2 and V is TRBV2, with D perhaps TRBD1 (5 bases). The V gene lost 7 bases and the J gene lost 8 bases, with 14 bases spanning the gap. Germline V gene data show CDR1 as SNHLY and CDR2 as FYNNEI. The CDR3 is 13 amino acids. The CDR3 DNA is TGTGCCAGCACCCTGGACATCGGTGGGGAGCTGTTTTTT. Translating gives CASTLDIGGELFF.

This clonotype was detected a few times. CDR3 in DNA: TGCAGTGCTGGGTCTTCGGGGCGGGGGGCCTACAATGAGCAGTTCTTC. This translates into CSAGSSGRGAYNEQFF. The chain is built from TRBV20-1 and TRBJ2-1, with 8 bases aligning to TRBD2. V trimming: 5 bases; J trimming: 2 bases; junction bases outside the gene matches: 11. This CDR3 has 16 residues. Germline lookup yields CDR1 DFQATT and CDR2 SNEGSKA (reference sequence).

This clonotype was observed a few times. The V and J genes are TRBV7-2 and TRBJ1-2; D unresolved. Trimming removed 5 bases from V and 5 bases from J, with 12 bases in between. The CDR3 covers 13 residues. The germline gives CDR1 SGHTA, CDR2 FQGNSA. The DNA of the CDR3 is TGTGCCAGCAGCCGACCACAGATGTATGGCTACACCTTC. Its protein is CASSRPQMYGYTF. The full variable domain, with the rest looked up from reference TRBV7-2 and TRBJ1-2, is GAGVSQSPSNKVTEKGKDVELRCDPISGHTALYWYRQSLGQGLEFLIYFQGNSAPDKSGLPSDRFSAERTGGSVSTLTIQRTQQEDSAVYLCASSRPQMYGYTFGSGTRLTVV.

This chain connects TRBV3-1 to TRBJ1-6; D is uncertain. V was trimmed by 0 bases and J by 9 bases, leaving 6 bases between them. The CDR3 is 13 amino acids. Germline CDR1 and CDR2: LGHDT and YNNKEL (reference sequence). CDR3 in DNA: TGTGCCAGCAGCCAAGATCGTTTTTCACCCCTCCACTTT. This gives the protein CASSQDRFSPLHF.

The CDR3 nucleotides read TGTGCCATCAGTGAGTCGCAGCTGACCCAATCCGGGGCCAACGTCCTGACTTTC. Encoded protein: CAISESQLTQSGANVLTF. V is TRBV10-3 and J is TRBJ2-6; D gene unclear. The V end was cut by 0 bases, the J end by 4 bases, with 16 bases between. The CDR3 consists of 18 residues. Germline loops: CDR1 ENHRY, CDR2 SYGVKD.

This clonotype was observed a handful of times. The chain combines TRBV7-9 with TRBJ2-6, with TRBD1 as a possible D gene (6 bases). From germline, CDR1 is SEHNR and CDR2 FQNEAQ (reference sequence). The CDR3 loop spans 16 amino acids. V shed 11 bases and J shed 0 bases, with 17 bases lying between them. CDR3 coding DNA: TGTGCCTCAAAGAGTACAGGGAGCTCTGGGGCCAACGTCCTGACTTTC. This sequence encodes CASKSTGSSGANVLTF.

This clonotype was observed a handful of times. The CDR3 here is CASSFATGGTDTQYF. As DNA, the CDR3 is TGTGCCAGCAGCTTCGCGACAGGGGGAACAGATACGCAGTATTTT. The rearrangement uses TRBV7-9 and TRBJ2-3; 9 bases line up with TRBD1. In germline, CDR1 is SEHNR, CDR2 FQNEAQ (reference sequence). The CDR3 loop spans 15 amino acids. The trim removed 3 bases at V and 3 bases at J, leaving 4 bases unmatched.

The V call is TRBV28, the J call TRBJ2-7; D call uncertain. V was shortened by 5 bases and J by 3 bases, with 17 bases between the two germline ends. This CDR3 spans 15 amino acids. Looked up from germline, CDR1 is MDHEN and CDR2 is SYDVKM. The CDR3 DNA is TGTGCCAGCAGTCTAGACTCTGCTGGGGTCTACGAGCAGTACTTC. Translation: CASSLDSAGVYEQYF.

The gene calls are TRBV20-1 and TRBJ2-5, with 7 positions matching TRBD1. V trimming: 3 bases; J trimming: 4 bases; junction bases outside the gene matches: 14. This CDR3 has 16 amino acids. Germline V gives CDR1 DFQATT, CDR2 SNEGSKA (reference sequence). The CDR3 sequence: CSASTYRQGAGETQYF. The CDR3 coding sequence is TGCAGTGCTAGTACCTATCGACAGGGAGCAGGAGAGACCCAGTACTTC.

The chain couples TRBV24-1 to TRBJ2-1; weak D call: TRBD2 (6 bases). CDR3 size: 14 residues. V lost 5 bases to trimming and J lost 2 bases, with 9 bases between them. Per germline, CDR1 KGHDR and CDR2 SFDVKD. This chain's CDR3 is CATSGRGTYNEQFF. CDR3 DNA: TGTGCCACCAGTGGGCGGGGCACCTACAATGAGCAGTTCTTC.

This clonotype turned up a few times. The chain uses TRBV3-1 and TRBJ2-7, with 8 bases aligning to TRBD1. The CDR3 spans 18 residues. The germline CDR1 and CDR2 sequences are LGHDT and YNNKEL (reference sequence). Trimming cost V 0 bases and J 3 bases; bases outside gene matches: 13. The CDR3 region is CASSQDWDRRSTYYEQYF. The CDR3 region has the DNA TGTGCCAGCAGCCAAGATTGGGACAGGCGGAGCACGTACTACGAGCAGTACTTC.